The T cell receptor (beta chain) described here comes from a study of long-term antiretroviral therapy in people with HIV. Study outcomes and limitations: The repertoire was dominated at all time points by clones expanded before ART. Once patients were on ART, diversity went higher but still fell short of transplant donor controls. Drawn between the mid-2000s and the late 2010s, the blood was possibly obtained under older ART regimens. ART adherence, viral resistance and therapy changes were undocumented.

Trimming shortened V by 10 bases and J by 15 bases, and 29 bases separated the two germline ends. This CDR3 has 14 residues. Germline loops: CDR1 SNHLY, CDR2 FYNNEI. As to this clone: The antigen is undetermined.

At the survey level, the v3.0 immunoSEQ assay was run. Using immunoSEQ multiplex PCR, the repertoire was profiled, and TCRdb retains in-frame clones only, with some absent. The sample has 17,000 or so clones, over 75% seen once. The V call is TRBV2, the J call TRBJ2-3; D remains ambiguous. The sequence was obtained from a man aged 55-75 years with HIV. The sample here was unsorted PBMCs, taken 0.3 years after starting antiretroviral therapy. The CDR3 reads CAIQGELRRPGSYF. CDR3 sequence (DNA): TGTGCCATTCAAGGAGAGCTTCGACGGCCCGGATCCTATTTT.